The next 9 T cell receptor beta chains were all read from a single sample in a study of blood T cell repertoires in COVID-19. The table came from immunoSEQ multiplex PCR; TCRdb's copy has only in-frame clones and leaves some out. The data contain 350,000 to 400,000 clones, roughly 86% of them singletons. Input material: PBMCs or T cells enriched from blood (not recorded which). The receptors shown here come from a middle-aged man in a cohort exposed to, infected with or recovered from COVID-19 (not recorded which).

The rearrangement links TRBV25-1 to TRBJ2-7; 12 bases align to TRBD2. Trimming removed 3 bases from V and 3 bases from J; junction bases left unmatched: 9. Germline V gene lookup returns CDR1 MGHDK and CDR2 SYGVNS. This CDR3 is built from 17 residues. CDR3 nucleotide sequence: TGTGCCAGCAGTGATAAATTGGCGGGACTAGCGGGCTACGAGCAGTACTTC. Protein product: CASSDKLAGLAGYEQYF.

The chain combines TRBV6-5 with TRBJ1-1; D may be TRBD1 (5 bases). V gave up 2 bases and J gave up 0 bases, with 10 bases separating them. The CDR3 has 15 residues. Per germline, CDR1 MNHEY and CDR2 SVGAGI. The CDR3, as DNA: TGTGCCAGCAGTTACGGGGCACAAATGAACACTGAAGCTTTCTTT. Translated, it gives CASSYGAQMNTEAFF.

The chain has TRBV7-9 and TRBJ1-6; no definite D call. Germline CDR1 SEHNR, CDR2 FQNEAQ (reference sequence). V shed 5 bases and J shed 6 bases, with 8 bases lying between them. CDR3 size: 13 residues. CDR3 sequence: CASSANSNSPLHF. In nucleotides, the CDR3 is TGTGCCAGCAGCGCTAACAGTAATTCACCCCTCCACTTT.

This clone has a single count. The chain carries TRBV6-5 and TRBJ1-5; D might be TRBD1 (5 bases). Germline-derived CDR1 and CDR2 are MNHEY and SVGAGI. Trimming took 6 bases from V and 3 from J, leaving 12 bases between them. CDR3 length: 14 amino acids. This CDR3 reads CASRNSGVNQPQHF. As DNA, the CDR3 is TGTGCCAGCAGGAACTCGGGGGTCAATCAGCCCCAGCATTTT.

This sequence joins TRBV27 and TRBJ1-2; D is ambiguous. Between the trimmed V and J ends, which lost 5 bases and 1 base, there was a span of 8 bases. CDR3 length: 13 residues. Germline values: CDR1 MNHEY, CDR2 SMNVEV (reference sequence). CDR3 sequence: CASSNTFNYGYTF. DNA of the CDR3: TGTGCCAGCAGTAACACCTTTAACTATGGCTACACCTTC.

This chain uses TRBV11-2 with TRBJ2-7; D gene unclear. Trimming removed 5 bases from V and 3 bases from J, with 5 bases in between. This CDR3 is 11 amino acids long. Germline lookup yields CDR1 SGHAT and CDR2 FQNNGV. The CDR3 reads CASSLFYEQYF. DNA for the CDR3: TGTGCCAGCAGCCTCTTCTACGAGCAGTACTTC.

The rearrangement uses TRBV5-1 and TRBJ1-3, with D unresolved. There are 14 residues in the CDR3. The V gene's germline CDR1 is SGHRS and CDR2 YFSETQ. The V gene lost 4 bases and the J gene lost 1 base, with 9 bases spanning the gap. The CDR3 DNA is TGCGCCAGCAGCCCGGGCGGGTCTGGAAACACCATATATTTT. Amino acids: CASSPGGSGNTIYF.

This clone was recorded at least ten times. V and J are TRBV6-1 and TRBJ2-5, with 12 positions matching TRBD2. The CDR3 contains 16 residues. Unmatched junction bases numbered 6, after V lost 2 bases and J lost 5 bases. Germline V gives CDR1 MNHNS, CDR2 SASEGT. The CDR3: CASSEWASGREETQYF. CDR3 nucleotide sequence: TGTGCCAGCAGTGAATGGGCTAGCGGGAGGGAGGAGACCCAGTACTTC.

The rearrangement uses TRBV27 and TRBJ1-5; D possibly corresponds to TRBD1 (6 bases). Trimming shortened V by 5 bases and J by 1 base, and 15 bases separated the two germline ends. CDR1 is MNHEY, CDR2 SMNVEV, per germline (reference sequence). The CDR3 has 16 amino acids. DNA of the CDR3: TGTGCCAGCAGTCCAGGGGTTTATGGGAGCAATCAGCCCCAGCATTTT. This gives the protein CASSPGVYGSNQPQHF.